Listed below are T cell receptor beta chains from one sample, sequenced in a study of cytomegalovirus exposure and HLA in healthy donors. Sequencing was performed with immunoSEQ multiplex PCR; in TCRdb, only in-frame clones are kept and a portion is missing. The sample yields some 250,000 clones, roughly 82% seen once. Sequencing used PBMCs. The receptors were sampled from a woman aged 40-49 years in good health and CMV-seropositive. Each CDR3 is given with its conserved first and last residue. The D gene is left open where the match is weak. For some rows the clone size is stated as once, few or many, or as a class when expanded; others skip it.

j_gene | abundance | v_gene | d_gene | CDR3aa | CDR3nt
TRBJ2-7 | . | TRBV7-2 | TRBD1 | CASSTPDRGYEQYF | TGTGCCAGCAGCACTCCGGACAGGGGGTACGAGCAGTACTTC
TRBJ2-5 | . | TRBV5-6 | TRBD1 | CASTVSWDRGCTETQYF | TGTGCCAGCACCGTATCGTGGGACAGGGGGTGTACAGAGACCCAGTACTTC
TRBJ2-7 | . | TRBV5-1 | TRBD1 | CASSIDRVTYEQYF | TGCGCCAGCAGCATCGACAGGGTGACCTACGAGCAGTACTTC
TRBJ2-7 | . | TRBV6-1 | TRBD1 | CASSGDRGYEQYF | TGTGCCAGCAGTGGGGACAGGGGCTACGAGCAGTACTTC
TRBJ1-2 | . | TRBV27 | . | CASSPYGTANYGYTF | TGTGCCAGCAGTCCGTACGGAACAGCCAACTATGGCTACACCTTC
TRBJ2-3 | . | TRBV7-2 | . | CASGLTDTQYF | TGTGCCAGCGGACTCACAGATACGCAGTATTTT
TRBJ2-7 | . | TRBV7-9 | . | CASSLIRGQRTYEQYF | TGTGCCAGCAGCTTAATCAGGGGCCAGAGGACCTACGAGCAGTACTTC
TRBJ1-1 | . | TRBV9 | TRBD1 | CASSGVTGGNTEAFF | TGTGCCAGCAGCGGCGTGACAGGGGGGAACACTGAAGCTTTCTTT
TRBJ2-7 | . | TRBV6-6 | . | CASSSTGSEQYF | TGTGCCAGCAGTTCGACAGGTTCCGAGCAGTACTTC
TRBJ1-1 | . | TRBV29-1 | . | CSVKRGRNTEAFF | TGCAGCGTTAAGCGCGGTAGGAACACTGAAGCTTTCTTT
TRBJ1-4 | . | TRBV18 | TRBD1 | CASSLGQRGGEKLFF | TGTGCCAGCTCACTGGGACAGCGAGGGGGTGAAAAACTGTTTTTT
TRBJ1-3 | . | TRBV7-6 | TRBD1 | CASSLDTGEDGNTIYF | TGTGCCAGCAGCTTAGATACAGGGGAAGATGGAAACACCATATATTTT
TRBJ1-5 | . | TRBV18 | . | CASSPFERDNQPQHF | TGTGCCAGCTCACCATTTGAGAGGGACAATCAGCCCCAGCATTTT
TRBJ1-2 | . | TRBV9 | . | CASSVGGAGDGYTF | TGTGCCAGCAGCGTAGGGGGGGCGGGAGATGGCTACACCTTC
TRBJ1-2 | . | TRBV19 | . | CASSIGQGHGYTF | TGTGCCAGTAGTATTGGCCAGGGCCATGGCTACACCTTC
TRBJ2-3 | . | TRBV19 | TRBD1 | CASSSPHRGTDTQYF | TGTGCCAGTAGTAGCCCCCACAGGGGTACCGATACGCAGTATTTT
TRBJ1-4 | few | TRBV5-1 | TRBD1 | CASSTSGTGGSGEKLFF | TGCGCCAGCAGCACCTCCGGGACAGGGGGCAGCGGTGAAAAACTGTTTTTT
TRBJ2-1 | . | TRBV4-2 | TRBD2 | CASSQEGGGGGSYNEQFF | TGTGCCAGCAGCCAAGAAGGCGGCGGGGGGGGCTCCTACAATGAGCAGTTCTTC
TRBJ2-3 | . | TRBV28 | . | CASSSPLGADTQYF | TGTGCCAGCAGTTCCCCCCTAGGAGCAGATACGCAGTATTTT
TRBJ2-2 | . | TRBV4-3 | TRBD1 | CASSQDPRGQGGELFF | TGCGCCAGCAGCCAAGATCCCAGGGGGCAAGGCGGGGAGCTGTTTTTT
TRBJ2-7 | . | TRBV10-3 | . | CAISKPPRDNEQYF | TGTGCCATCAGCAAACCCCCCAGGGACAACGAGCAGTACTTC
TRBJ1-2 | . | TRBV6-6 | . | CASSYSRQGNGYTF | TGTGCCAGCAGTTACTCGAGGCAGGGGAATGGCTACACCTTC